The text below deals with one T cell receptor (beta chain). This sample is part of a study of blood T cell repertoires in COVID-19. In the study overall: Spain, Italy and the United States supplied samples that represented acute and convalescent COVID-19. From T cells, B-cell-depleted T cells, or PBMCs came the material, which was cDNA or gDNA.

Germline trimming cut 6 bases from V and 9 bases from J; bases unmatched to any gene: 8. The CDR3 runs 13 residues. The protocol was immunoSEQ multiplex PCR, while the TCRdb copy is restricted to in-frame clones and leaves out a portion. The sample has approximately 90,000 clones, approximately 79% seen once. The chain carries TRBV12-3 or TRBV12-4 and TRBJ2-1, with 7 bases aligning to TRBD2. This sequence originates from a man in his sixties or seventies with acute or convalescent COVID-19. The sample taken for sequencing was peripheral blood. The CDR3 loop is CASRVGEGFEQFF. CDR3 coding DNA: TGTGCCAGCAGGGTTGGGGAGGGCTTTGAGCAGTTCTTC.